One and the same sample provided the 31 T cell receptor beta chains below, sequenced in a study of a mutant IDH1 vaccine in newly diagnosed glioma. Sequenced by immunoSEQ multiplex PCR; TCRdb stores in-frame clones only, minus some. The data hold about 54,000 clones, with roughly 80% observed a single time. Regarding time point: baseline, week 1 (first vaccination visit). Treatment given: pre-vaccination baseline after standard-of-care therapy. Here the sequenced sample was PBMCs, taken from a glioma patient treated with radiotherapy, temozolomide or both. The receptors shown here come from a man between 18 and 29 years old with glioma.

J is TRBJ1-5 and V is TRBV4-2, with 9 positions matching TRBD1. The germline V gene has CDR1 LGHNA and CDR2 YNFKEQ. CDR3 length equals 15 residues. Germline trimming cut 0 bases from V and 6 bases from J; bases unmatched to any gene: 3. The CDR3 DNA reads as TGTGCCAGCAGCCAAGACGGACAGGGGTCTCAGCCCCAGCATTTT. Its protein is CASSQDGQGSQPQHF.

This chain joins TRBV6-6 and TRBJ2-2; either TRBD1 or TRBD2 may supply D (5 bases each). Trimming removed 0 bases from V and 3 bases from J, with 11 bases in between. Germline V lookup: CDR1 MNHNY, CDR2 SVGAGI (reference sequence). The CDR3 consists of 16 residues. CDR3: CASSYSSGTYTGELFF. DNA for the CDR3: TGTGCCAGCAGTTACTCATCCGGGACGTACACCGGGGAGCTGTTTTTT.

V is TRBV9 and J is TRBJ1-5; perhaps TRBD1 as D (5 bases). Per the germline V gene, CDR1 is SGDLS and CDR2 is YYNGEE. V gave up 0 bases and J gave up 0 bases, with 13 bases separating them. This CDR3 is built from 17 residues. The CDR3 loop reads CASSVVGGKTSNQPQHF. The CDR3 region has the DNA TGTGCCAGCAGCGTAGTTGGGGGGAAGACTAGCAATCAGCCCCAGCATTTT. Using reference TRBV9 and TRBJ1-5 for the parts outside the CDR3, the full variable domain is DSGVTQTPKHLITATGQRVTLRCSPRSGDLSVYWYQQSLDQGLQFLIQYYNGEERAKGNILERFSAQQFPDLHSELNLSSLELGDSALYFCASSVVGGKTSNQPQHFGDGTRLSIL.

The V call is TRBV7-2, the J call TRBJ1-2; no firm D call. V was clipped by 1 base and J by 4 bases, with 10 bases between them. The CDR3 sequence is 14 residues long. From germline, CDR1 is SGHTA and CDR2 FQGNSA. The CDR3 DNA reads TGTGCCAGCAGCTTAGGGCAGGTACCCTATGGCTACACCTTC. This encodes CASSLGQVPYGYTF.

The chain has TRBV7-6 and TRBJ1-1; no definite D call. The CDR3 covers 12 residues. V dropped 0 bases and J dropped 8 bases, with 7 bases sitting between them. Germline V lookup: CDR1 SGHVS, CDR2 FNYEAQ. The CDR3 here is CASSLAGTEAFF. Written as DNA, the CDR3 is TGTGCCAGCAGCTTAGCGGGCACCGAAGCTTTCTTT.

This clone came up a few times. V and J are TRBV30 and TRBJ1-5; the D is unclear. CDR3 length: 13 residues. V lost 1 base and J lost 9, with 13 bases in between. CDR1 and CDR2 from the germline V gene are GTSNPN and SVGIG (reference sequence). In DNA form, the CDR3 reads TGTGCCTGGAGTGACCGGCTGGATGGGCCCCAGCATTTT. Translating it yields CAWSDRLDGPQHF.

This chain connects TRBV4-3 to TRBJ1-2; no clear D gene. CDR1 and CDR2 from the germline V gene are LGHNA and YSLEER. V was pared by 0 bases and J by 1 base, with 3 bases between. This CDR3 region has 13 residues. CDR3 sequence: CASSQDHNYGYTF. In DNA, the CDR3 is TGCGCCAGCAGCCAAGATCATAACTATGGCTACACCTTC.

The DNA of the CDR3 is TGTGCCAGCAGTGGGCAGGCACGTGGCTACACCTTC. As protein: CASSGQARGYTF. The J gene is TRBJ1-2, the V gene TRBV25-1; no firm D call. Trimming removed 4 bases at V and 7 bases at J, with 10 bases between. CDR3 length: 12 residues. Germline CDR1 is MGHDK and CDR2 is SYGVNS.

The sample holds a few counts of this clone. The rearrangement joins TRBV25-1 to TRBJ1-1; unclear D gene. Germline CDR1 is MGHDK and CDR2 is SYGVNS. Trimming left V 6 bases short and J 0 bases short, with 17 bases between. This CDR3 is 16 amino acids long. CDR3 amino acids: CASREGGVPMNTEAFF. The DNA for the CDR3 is TGTGCCAGCAGAGAGGGCGGGGTCCCCATGAACACTGAAGCTTTCTTT.

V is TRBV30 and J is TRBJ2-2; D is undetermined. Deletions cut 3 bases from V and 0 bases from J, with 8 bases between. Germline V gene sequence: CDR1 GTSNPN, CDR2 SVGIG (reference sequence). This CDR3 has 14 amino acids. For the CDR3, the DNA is TGTGCCTGGAGGGCATTCGCGAACACCGGGGAGCTGTTTTTT. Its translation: CAWRAFANTGELFF.

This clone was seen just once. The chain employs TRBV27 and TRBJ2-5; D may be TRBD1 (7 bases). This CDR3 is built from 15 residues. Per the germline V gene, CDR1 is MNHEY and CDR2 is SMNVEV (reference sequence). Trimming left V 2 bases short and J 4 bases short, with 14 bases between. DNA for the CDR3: TGTGCCAGCAGTTTAAACAGGGGACTCAGAGAGACCCAGTACTTC. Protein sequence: CASSLNRGLRETQYF.

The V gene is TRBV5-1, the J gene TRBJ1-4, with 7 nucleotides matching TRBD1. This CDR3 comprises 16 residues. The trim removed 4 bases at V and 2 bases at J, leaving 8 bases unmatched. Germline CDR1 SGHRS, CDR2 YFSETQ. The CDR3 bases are TGCGCCAGCAGCCCACCACAGGGGACCACTAATGAAAAACTGTTTTTT. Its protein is CASSPPQGTTNEKLFF.

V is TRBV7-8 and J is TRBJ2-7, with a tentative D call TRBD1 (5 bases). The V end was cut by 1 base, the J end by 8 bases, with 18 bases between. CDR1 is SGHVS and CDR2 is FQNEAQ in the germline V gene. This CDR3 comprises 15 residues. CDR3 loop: CASSLVDTPRIQQYF. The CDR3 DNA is TGTGCCAGCAGCTTAGTGGACACTCCCCGTATACAGCAGTACTTC.

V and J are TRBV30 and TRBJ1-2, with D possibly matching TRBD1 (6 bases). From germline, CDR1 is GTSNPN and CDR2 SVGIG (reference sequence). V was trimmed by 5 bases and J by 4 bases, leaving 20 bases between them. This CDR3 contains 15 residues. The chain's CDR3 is CAWAVGTPLGYGYTF. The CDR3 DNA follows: TGTGCCTGGGCGGTCGGGACACCTCTGGGCTATGGCTACACCTTC. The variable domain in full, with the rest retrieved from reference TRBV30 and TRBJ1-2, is SQTIHQWPATLVQPVGSPLSLECTVEGTSNPNLYWYRQAAGRGLQLLFYSVGIGQISSEVPQNLSASRPQDRQFILSSKKLLLSDSGFYLCAWAVGTPLGYGYTFGSGTRLTVV.

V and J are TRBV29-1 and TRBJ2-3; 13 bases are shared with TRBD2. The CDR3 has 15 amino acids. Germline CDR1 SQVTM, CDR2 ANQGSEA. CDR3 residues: CTVRGLAGGTDTQYF. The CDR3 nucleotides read TGCACCGTCCGAGGACTAGCGGGAGGCACAGATACGCAGTATTTT.

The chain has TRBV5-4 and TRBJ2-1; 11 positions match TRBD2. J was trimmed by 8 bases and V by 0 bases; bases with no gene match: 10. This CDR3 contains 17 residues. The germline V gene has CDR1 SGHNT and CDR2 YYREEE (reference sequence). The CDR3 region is CASSLAVSLAGVDEQFF. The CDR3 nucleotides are TGTGCCAGCAGCTTGGCCGTCTCACTAGCGGGAGTAGATGAGCAGTTCTTC.

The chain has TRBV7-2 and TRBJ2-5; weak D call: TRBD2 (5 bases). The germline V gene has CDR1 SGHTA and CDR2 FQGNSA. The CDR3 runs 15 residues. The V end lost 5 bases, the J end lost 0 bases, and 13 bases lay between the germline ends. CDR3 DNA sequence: TGTGCCAGCAGCCCGACTCCGGGGTACCAAGAGACCCAGTACTTC. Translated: CASSPTPGYQETQYF.

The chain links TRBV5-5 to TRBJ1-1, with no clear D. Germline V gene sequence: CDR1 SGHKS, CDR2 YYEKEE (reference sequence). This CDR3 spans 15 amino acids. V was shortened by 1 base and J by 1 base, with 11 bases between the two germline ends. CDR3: CASSLWRSTNTEAFF. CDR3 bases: TGTGCCAGCAGCTTGTGGAGGAGCACGAACACTGAAGCTTTCTTT.

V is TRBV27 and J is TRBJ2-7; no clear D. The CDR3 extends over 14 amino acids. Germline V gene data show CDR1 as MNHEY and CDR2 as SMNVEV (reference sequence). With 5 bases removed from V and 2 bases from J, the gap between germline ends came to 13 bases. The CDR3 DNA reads TGTGCCAGCAGTCCGGACGGAACAGCCTACGAGCAGTACTTC. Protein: CASSPDGTAYEQYF.

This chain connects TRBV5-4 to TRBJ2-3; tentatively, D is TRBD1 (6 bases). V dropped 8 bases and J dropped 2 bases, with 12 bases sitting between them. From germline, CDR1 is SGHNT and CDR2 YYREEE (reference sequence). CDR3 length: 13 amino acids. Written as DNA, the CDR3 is TGTGCCAGTTACAGGGACCTCACAGATACGCAGTATTTT. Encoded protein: CASYRDLTDTQYF.

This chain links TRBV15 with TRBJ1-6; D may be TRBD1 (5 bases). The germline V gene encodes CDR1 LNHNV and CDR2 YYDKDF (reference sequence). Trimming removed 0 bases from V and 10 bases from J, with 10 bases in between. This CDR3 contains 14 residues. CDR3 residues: CATSRDHQGSPLHF. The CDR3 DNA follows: TGTGCCACCAGCAGAGATCACCAGGGCTCACCCCTCCACTTT.

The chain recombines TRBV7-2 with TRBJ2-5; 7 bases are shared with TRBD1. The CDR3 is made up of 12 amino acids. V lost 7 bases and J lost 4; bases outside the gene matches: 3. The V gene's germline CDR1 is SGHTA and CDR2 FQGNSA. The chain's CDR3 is CASTHRGETQYF. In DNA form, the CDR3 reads TGTGCCAGCACACACAGGGGAGAGACCCAGTACTTC.

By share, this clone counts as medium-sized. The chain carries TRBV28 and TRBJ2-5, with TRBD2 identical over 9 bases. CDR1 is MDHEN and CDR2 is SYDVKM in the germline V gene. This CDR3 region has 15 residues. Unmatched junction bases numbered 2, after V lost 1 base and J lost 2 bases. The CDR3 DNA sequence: TGTGCCAGCAGTTTATTGACTAGCGGACAAGAGACCCAGTACTTC. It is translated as CASSLLTSGQETQYF. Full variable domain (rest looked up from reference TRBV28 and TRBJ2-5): DVKVTQSSRYLVKRTGEKVFLECVQDMDHENMFWYRQDPGLGLRLIYFSYDVKMKEKGDIPEGYSVSREKKERFSLILESASTNQTSMYLCASSLLTSGQETQYFGPGTRLLVL.

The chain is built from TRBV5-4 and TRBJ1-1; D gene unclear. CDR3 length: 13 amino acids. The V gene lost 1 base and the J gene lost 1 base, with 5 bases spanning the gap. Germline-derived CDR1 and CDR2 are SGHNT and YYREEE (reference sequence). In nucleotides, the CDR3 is TGTGCCAGCAGCTTGTGGGGGAACACTGAAGCTTTCTTT. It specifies CASSLWGNTEAFF.

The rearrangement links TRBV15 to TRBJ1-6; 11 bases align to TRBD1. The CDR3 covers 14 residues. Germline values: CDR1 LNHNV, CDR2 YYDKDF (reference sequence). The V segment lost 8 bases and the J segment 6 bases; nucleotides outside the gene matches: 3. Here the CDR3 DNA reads TGTGCCACCGGGACAGGGGGTTTTAATTCACCCCTCCACTTT. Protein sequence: CATGTGGFNSPLHF.

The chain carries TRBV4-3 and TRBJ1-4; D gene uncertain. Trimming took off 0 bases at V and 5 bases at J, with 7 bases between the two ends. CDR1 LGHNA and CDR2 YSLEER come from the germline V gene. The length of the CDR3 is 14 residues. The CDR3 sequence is CASSQDQTNEKLFF. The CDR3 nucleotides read TGCGCCAGCAGCCAAGATCAAACGAATGAAAAACTGTTTTTT.

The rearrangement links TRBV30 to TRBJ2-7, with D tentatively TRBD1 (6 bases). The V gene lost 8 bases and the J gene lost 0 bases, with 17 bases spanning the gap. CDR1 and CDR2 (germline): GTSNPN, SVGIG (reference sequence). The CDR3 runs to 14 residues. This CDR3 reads CAGQRDTSSYEQYF. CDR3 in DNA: TGTGCCGGGCAGAGGGACACGAGCTCCTACGAGCAGTACTTC. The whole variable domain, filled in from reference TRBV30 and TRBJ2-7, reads SQTIHQWPATLVQPVGSPLSLECTVEGTSNPNLYWYRQAAGRGLQLLFYSVGIGQISSEVPQNLSASRPQDRQFILSSKKLLLSDSGFYLCAGQRDTSSYEQYFGPGTRLTVT.

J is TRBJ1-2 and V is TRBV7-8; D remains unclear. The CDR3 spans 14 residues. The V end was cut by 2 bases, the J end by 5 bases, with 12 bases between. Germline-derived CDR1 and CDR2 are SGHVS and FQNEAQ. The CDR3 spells CASSLRVTYYGYTF. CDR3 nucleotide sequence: TGTGCCAGCAGCTTAAGGGTAACCTATTATGGCTACACCTTC.

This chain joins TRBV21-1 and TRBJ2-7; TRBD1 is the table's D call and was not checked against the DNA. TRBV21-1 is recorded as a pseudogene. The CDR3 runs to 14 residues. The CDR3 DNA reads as TGTGCCAGCAGCAAAGTCCCAGGGAAACACGAGCAGTACTTC. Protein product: CASSKVPGKHEQYF.

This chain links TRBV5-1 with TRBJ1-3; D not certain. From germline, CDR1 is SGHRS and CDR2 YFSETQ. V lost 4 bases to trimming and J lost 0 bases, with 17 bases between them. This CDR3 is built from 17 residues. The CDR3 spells CASSMSLTPYSGNTIYF. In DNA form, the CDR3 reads TGCGCCAGCAGCATGAGTCTGACTCCATACTCTGGAAACACCATATATTTT.

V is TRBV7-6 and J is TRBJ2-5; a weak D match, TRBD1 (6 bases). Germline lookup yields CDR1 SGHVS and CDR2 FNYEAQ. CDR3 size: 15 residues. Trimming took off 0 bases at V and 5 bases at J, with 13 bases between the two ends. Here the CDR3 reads CASSLAVDRQETQYF. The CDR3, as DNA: TGTGCCAGCAGCTTAGCGGTAGACAGGCAGGAGACCCAGTACTTC.